A single sample is the source of the 14 T cell receptor beta chains below, sequenced in a study of technical replicates of blood from several donors. TCRdb keeps only in-frame clones here, not all; method: immunoSEQ multiplex PCR. The sample lists fewer than 90,000 clones; around 94% were seen once. Sequenced input: T cells isolated from PBMCs. The receptor set was obtained from a human donor in good health.

The chain joins TRBV19 to TRBJ1-4; D unclear. Germline CDR1 and CDR2: LNHDA and SQIVND (reference sequence). The CDR3 consists of 14 residues. Between the trimmed V and J ends, which lost 6 bases and 0 bases, there was a span of 8 bases. The chain's CDR3 is CASRVRATNEKLFF. The CDR3 coding sequence is TGTGCCAGTAGGGTACGGGCAACTAATGAAAAACTGTTTTTT.

This clone has a single count. The chain uses TRBV4-1 and TRBJ1-1, with 8 bases matching TRBD1. Germline CDR1 MGHRA, CDR2 YSYEKL. J was trimmed by 4 bases and V by 2 bases; bases with no gene match: 3. The CDR3 sequence is 14 residues long. CDR3 residues: CASSQQGARTEAFF. The DNA of the CDR3 is TGCGCCAGCAGCCAACAGGGGGCGCGCACTGAAGCTTTCTTT.

The DNA of the CDR3 is TGTGCCAGCTCACCACCGGCCATTTCTTATGGCTACACCTTC. As protein: CASSPPAISYGYTF. This chain joins TRBV18 and TRBJ1-2; no definite D call. The CDR3 extends over 14 amino acids. Germline assignment: CDR1 KGHSH and CDR2 LQKENI. With 0 bases removed from V and 5 bases from J, the gap between germline ends came to 10 bases. Variable domain in full (rest from reference TRBV18 and TRBJ1-2): NAGVMQNPRHLVRRRGQEARLRCSPMKGHSHVYWYRQLPEEGLKFMVYLQKENIIDESGMPKERFSAEFPKEGPSILRIQQVVRGDSAAYFCASSPPAISYGYTFGSGTRLTVV.

The rearrangement links TRBV19 to TRBJ2-6; D uncertain. Looked up from germline, CDR1 is LNHDA and CDR2 is SQIVND (reference sequence). This CDR3 comprises 14 residues. With 7 bases removed from V and 0 bases from J, the gap between germline ends came to 7 bases. As DNA, the CDR3 is TGTGCCAGTACACTGGTCTCTGGGGCCAACGTCCTGACTTTC. Translated, it gives CASTLVSGANVLTF.

The gene calls are TRBV28 and TRBJ2-7, with D perhaps TRBD1 (5 bases). V was clipped by 6 bases and J by 0 bases, with 15 bases between them. This CDR3 is built from 15 residues. Germline values: CDR1 MDHEN, CDR2 SYDVKM. The DNA for the CDR3 is TGTGCCAGCAGCTCCCCCGGGCAGGGCTCCTACGAGCAGTACTTC. Protein product: CASSSPGQGSYEQYF.

The V call is TRBV11-2, the J call TRBJ2-1, with 14 bases matching TRBD2. Germline loops: CDR1 SGHAT, CDR2 FQNNGV. J was trimmed by 7 bases and V by 0 bases; bases with no gene match: 8. The CDR3 length is 18 residues. For the CDR3, the DNA is TGTGCCAGCAGCTTAGATGGCGTCGGGACTAGCGGGAGTAATGAGCAGTTCTTC. This sequence encodes CASSLDGVGTSGSNEQFF.

The rearrangement uses TRBV19 and TRBJ1-5; D perhaps matches TRBD1 (5 bases). The CDR3 extends over 15 amino acids. V was shortened by 3 bases and J by 4 bases, with 13 bases between the two germline ends. CDR1 and CDR2 from the germline V gene are LNHDA and SQIVND (reference sequence). The CDR3 DNA reads as TGTGCCAGTAGTATTGAGACAGTAGGGAATCAGCCCCAGCATTTT. As protein: CASSIETVGNQPQHF.

The V gene is TRBV5-1, the J gene TRBJ2-1, with 9 bases lining up with TRBD2. Germline CDR1 SGHRS, CDR2 YFSETQ. V dropped 1 base and J dropped 2; count of bases not matched to a gene: 1. The CDR3 runs 15 residues. The CDR3 DNA reads TGCGCCAGCAGCTTGTCTAGCGGGACCTACAATGAGCAGTTCTTC. This codes for CASSLSSGTYNEQFF.

The chain couples TRBV28 to TRBJ1-3, with TRBD1 matching 8 bases. V lost 7 bases and J lost 4; bases outside the gene matches: 12. The germline V gene encodes CDR1 MDHEN and CDR2 SYDVKM. CDR3 length: 16 residues. CDR3 region: CASNQPGGRSGNTIYF. The CDR3 DNA follows: TGTGCCAGCAATCAACCAGGGGGCAGGTCAGGAAACACCATATATTTT.

The chain couples TRBV19 to TRBJ1-1; D might be TRBD1 (5 bases). Germline V gene lookup returns CDR1 LNHDA and CDR2 SQIVND (reference sequence). The V and J ends lost 7 bases and 1 base respectively, with 10 bases between them. The CDR3 runs to 13 residues. The CDR3 DNA sequence: TGTGCCAGTATACCGGGGGAGAACACTGAAGCTTTCTTT. This gives the protein CASIPGENTEAFF. Looking up the rest from reference TRBV19 and TRBJ1-1 gives the full variable domain: DGGITQSPKYLFRKEGQNVTLSCEQNLNHDAMYWYRQDPGQGLRLIYYSQIVNDFQKGDIAEGYSVSREKKESFPLTVTSAQKNPTAFYLCASIPGENTEAFFGQGTRLTVV.

J is TRBJ1-1 and V is TRBV10-2; maybe TRBD1 (5 bases). The germline V gene has CDR1 WSHSY and CDR2 SAAADI. With 2 bases removed from V and 4 bases from J, the gap between germline ends came to 8 bases. The CDR3 length is 13 residues. The CDR3 coding sequence is TGCGCCAGCAGTGAGACGGGGGGCACTGAAGCTTTCTTT. Protein sequence: CASSETGGTEAFF.

CDR3 nucleotides: TGTGCCAGCAGCCAACCGGGCCGGACTAGTTTAGATACGCAGTATTTT. Protein: CASSQPGRTSLDTQYF. The rearrangement links TRBV4-2 to TRBJ2-3; 7 bases are a match to TRBD2. V was clipped by 2 bases and J by 5 bases; unmatched bases: 10. Germline lookup yields CDR1 LGHNA and CDR2 YNFKEQ. CDR3 size: 16 residues.

The CDR3 loop is CASRAGTGGNQPQHF. The CDR3 DNA follows: TGTGCCAGCAGGGCCGGGACAGGGGGCAATCAGCCCCAGCATTTT. The chain joins TRBV2 to TRBJ1-5, with 10 bases fitting TRBD1. Trimming took 6 bases from V and 2 from J; bases not matched to a gene: 4. Germline V gene data show CDR1 as SNHLY and CDR2 as FYNNEI. The CDR3 is made up of 15 amino acids.

The rearrangement uses TRBV7-9 and TRBJ2-5, with D perhaps TRBD1 (6 bases). V lost 5 bases and J 1 base, leaving 14 bases between the germline ends. The CDR3 loop spans 15 amino acids. Germline-derived CDR1 and CDR2 are SEHNR and FQNEAQ (reference sequence). The CDR3 loop reads CASSPPLTGQETQYF. In DNA form, the CDR3 reads TGTGCCAGCAGCCCACCTTTGACAGGCCAAGAGACCCAGTACTTC.